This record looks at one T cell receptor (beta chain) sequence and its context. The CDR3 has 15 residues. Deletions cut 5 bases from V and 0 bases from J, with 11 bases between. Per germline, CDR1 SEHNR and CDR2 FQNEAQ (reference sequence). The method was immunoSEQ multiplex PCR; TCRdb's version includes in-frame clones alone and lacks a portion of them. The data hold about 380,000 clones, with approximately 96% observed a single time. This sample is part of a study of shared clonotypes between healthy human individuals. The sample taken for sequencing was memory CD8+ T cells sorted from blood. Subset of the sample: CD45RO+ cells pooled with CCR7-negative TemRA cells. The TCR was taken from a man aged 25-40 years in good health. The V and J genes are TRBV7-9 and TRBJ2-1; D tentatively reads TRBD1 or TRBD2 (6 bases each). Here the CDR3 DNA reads TGTGCCAGCAGCCGAGGGGGGAGCTCCTACAATGAGCAGTTCTTC. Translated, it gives CASSRGGSSYNEQFF.